This TCR beta chain was found in a study of post-analysis software for immune sequencing data. Overall study context: Some patients lacked subtype; others had relapsing-remitting, secondary progressive or progressive-relapsing disease. Study-level results: Controls showed lower frequencies than patients for roughly 5 TRBV segments, and TRBV5-6, TRBV5-1 and TRBV20-1 were among these. A significant reduction in normalized Chao1 diversity was observed in multiple sclerosis patients versus controls. Strong same-batch co-clustering of samples appeared with F measure clustering.

Unique molecular identifiers featured in each of the TCR beta cDNA libraries. About 500,000 cDNA molecules were obtained from 1 to 10 million T cells. TCRdb analysed the PCR reads with MiXCR anew, one entry per CDR3 protein. The sample carries a few hundred thousand distinct CDR3 sequences, under 40% recorded once. In its sample, this clonotype was seen a few times. Its matching antigen is unknown. Germline V gene data show CDR1 as SNHLY and CDR2 as FYNNEI. CDR3 length equals 14 residues. The germline V and J ends were trimmed by 3 bases and 3 bases, with 11 bases remaining between them. The chain employs TRBV2 and TRBJ1-1; the D gene is possibly TRBD1 (6 bases). The origin of this receptor is a girl aged 2-17 years with multiple sclerosis. The source material was blood. The CDR3 loop is CASSDRDMDTEAFF. The CDR3 DNA is TGTGCCAGCAGTGACAGGGACATGGACACTGAAGCTTTCTTT.